This T cell receptor (beta chain) is from a study of spatial heterogeneity in lung cancer. Germline-derived CDR1 and CDR2 are MGHRA and YSYEKL. The CDR3 sequence is 15 residues long. Trimming removed 4 bases from V and 5 bases from J; junction bases left unmatched: 10. TCRdb itself ran the 5' RACE reads through MiXCR, one entry per CDR3 protein. Among more than 35,000 distinct CDR3 sequences listed, around 5.2% were seen once. Time point: sample taken at primary tumor resection. Unsorted samples of tumor, nontumor lung or frozen PBMC had their whole RNA sequenced. Donors were approximately 70 untreated early-stage non-small cell lung cancer patients. The table lists this clonotype with many counts.

The sample consisted of PBMCs, taken at surgery. The clonotype comes from a female donor with early-stage non-small cell lung cancer. This chain connects TRBV4-1 to TRBJ2-5; 7 bases are a match to TRBD2. The CDR3 loop is CASSLLAGESETQYF. The CDR3 DNA sequence: TGCGCCAGCAGCCTTTTAGCGGGCGAGAGTGAGACCCAGTACTTC.